This T cell receptor beta chain was identified during a study of T cell changes during pregnancy in multiple sclerosis. Germline V gene data show CDR1 as MNHEY and CDR2 as SMNVEV (reference sequence). This CDR3 has 15 residues. V shed 4 bases and J 0 bases; nucleotides not matched to a gene: 2. This table comes from immunoSEQ multiplex PCR, and its TCRdb copy is limited to in-frame clones, with some not included. The sample lists approximately 42,000 clones; about 85% were seen once. This chain uses TRBV27 with TRBJ2-7; 11 positions agree with TRBD1. This TCR came from a female donor with multiple sclerosis, enrolled in a pregnancy study. The sequenced sample was CD4+ T cells from peripheral blood mononuclear cells, obtained before pregnancy. The CDR3 nucleotides are TGTGCCAGCAGTTGGGGACAGGGGGTCTCCTACGAGCAGTACTTC. This codes for CASSWGQGVSYEQYF.